This T cell receptor (beta chain) was observed in a study of OX40 agonist ivuxolimab in advanced cancers. Overall study context: A history of anti-PD-1, anti-PD-L1 or anti-CTLA-4 therapy was acceptable, and 40% had some.

Germline V gene lookup returns CDR1 MDHEN and CDR2 SYDVKM. This CDR3 comprises 14 residues. The V end lost 3 bases, the J end lost 7 bases, and 10 bases lay between the germline ends. TCRdb's copy holds only in-frame clones and misses some; the assay was immunoSEQ multiplex PCR. The sample contains over 65,000 clones, 90% of which appear only once. This receptor was obtained from an adult with an advanced solid tumor such as melanoma, head and neck, liver or kidney cancer. Sample: CD4+ or CD8+ T cells sorted from blood, taken in a trial of the OX40 agonist ivuxolimab. The V call is TRBV28, the J call TRBJ1-6; a possible D gene is TRBD1 (6 bases). CDR3 sequence: CASSFRDTNSPLHF. Here the CDR3 DNA reads TGTGCCAGCAGTTTTCGGGACACCAATTCACCCCTCCACTTT. Looking up the rest from reference TRBV28 and TRBJ1-6 gives the full variable domain: DVKVTQSSRYLVKRTGEKVFLECVQDMDHENMFWYRQDPGLGLRLIYFSYDVKMKEKGDIPEGYSVSREKKERFSLILESASTNQTSMYLCASSFRDTNSPLHFGNGTRLTVT.